These T cell receptor beta chains were read from a single sample in a study of T cell repertoires in cytomegalovirus infection. In TCRdb, the reads were re-called with MiXCR into one record per CDR3 protein. The data contain approximately 550,000 distinct CDR3 sequences, 15% to 20% of them singletons. Sequenced sample: CD8+ T cells from PBMCs. The receptors stem from a human donor in good health (CMV status not recorded). Some clones in this sample may be carry-over from other donors' samples. Both conserved end residues are part of each CDR3. A D gene is named only where the DNA matches it firmly. Some rows mark clone size as missing; the rest say once, few, many or name a class of expanded clone.

J gene | clone size | V gene | D gene | CDR3 DNA | CDR3 protein
TRBJ2-7 | many | TRBV27 | . | TGTGCCAGCAGTGGGCAACAGGGCTCCTACGAGCAGTACTTC | CASSGQQGSYEQYF
TRBJ1-1 | many | TRBV12-3/TRBV12-4 | . | TGTGCCAGCAGTAACGGACCGAAAACTGAAGCTTTCTTT | CASSNGPKTEAFF
TRBJ2-2 | many | TRBV10-2 | . | TGCGCCAGCCCTACAGGCACCGGGGAGCTGTTTTTT | CASPTGTGELFF
TRBJ1-3 | many | TRBV7-8 | . | TGTGCCAGCAGCTCCCGCTCTGGAAACACCATATATTTT | CASSSRSGNTIYF
TRBJ1-4 | . | TRBV15 | . | TGTGCCACCAGCCCCCCCGGGGTGGGGGAAAAACTGTTTTTT | CATSPPGVGEKLFF
TRBJ2-3 | . | TRBV27 | . | TGTGCCAGCAGTCTAGGGACTCTAGTCGATACGCAGTATTTT | CASSLGTLVDTQYF
TRBJ2-7 | few | TRBV5-4 | . | TGTGCCAGCAGCTCTGTCATTACTCCTGGCGAGCAGTACTTC | CASSSVITPGEQYF
TRBJ1-2 | . | TRBV29-1 | . | TGCAGCGTTGAAGGGGGGCGTTATGGCTACACCTTC | CSVEGGRYGYTF
TRBJ2-7 | . | TRBV10-3 | . | TGTGCCATCAGTTCGGACAGTTTAACCTACGAGCAGTACTTC | CAISSDSLTYEQYF
TRBJ2-1 | few | TRBV7-9 | . | TGTGCCAGCAGCTTAGGGCCAACCTACAATGAGCAGTTCTTC | CASSLGPTYNEQFF
TRBJ2-3 | many | TRBV28 | . | TGTGCCAGCAGTTCCTATAGGACTCACGACACAGATACGCAGTATTTT | CASSSYRTHDTDTQYF
TRBJ1-2 | . | TRBV4-1 | TRBD1 | TGCGCCAGCAGCCAGGGGGGGGACAGTTCTAACTATGGCTACACCTTC | CASSQGGDSSNYGYTF
TRBJ2-1 | many | TRBV14 | TRBD2 | TGTGCCAGCAGCCAAGCCGGTCTAGCGGGAGCTCAGAATGAGCAGTTCTTC | CASSQAGLAGAQNEQFF
TRBJ2-3 | . | TRBV5-6 | TRBD2 | TGTGACAGCAGCCCGCTCGGGGGGAGCACAGATACGCAGTATTTT | CDSSPLGGSTDTQYF
TRBJ1-3 | many | TRBV14 | . | TGTGCCAGCAGCCAAACGGCGGAGGGGACTGGAAACACCATATATTTT | CASSQTAEGTGNTIYF
TRBJ2-1 | few | TRBV12-3/TRBV12-4 | TRBD2 | TGTGCCAGCAGTTCTTCTTCTAGCGGGGGCTCCTACAATGAGCAGTTCTTC | CASSSSSSGGSYNEQFF
TRBJ2-2 | few | TRBV2 | . | TGTGCCACCATCGGCACCGGGGAGCTGTTTTTT | CATIGTGELFF
TRBJ1-2 | many | TRBV6-5 | . | TGTGCCAGCAGTTACTCGGGGGGGGAGGTCAGCTATGGCTACACCTTC | CASSYSGGEVSYGYTF
TRBJ2-2 | . | TRBV2 | TRBD1 | TGTGCCAGCAGTGAAATGCGGACAGGGGGCACCGGGGAGCTGTTTTTT | CASSEMRTGGTGELFF
TRBJ2-3 | many | TRBV7-9 | TRBD2 | TGTGCCAGCAGTCCGAGCGGGGGGTTAGATACGCAGTATTTT | CASSPSGGLDTQYF
TRBJ2-1 | few | TRBV4-1 | . | TGCGCCAGCAGCCAAGATGGAGATGAGCAGTTCTTC | CASSQDGDEQFF
TRBJ2-1 | . | TRBV24-1 | . | TGTGCCACCAGTCTTGACAGGTACAATGAGCAGTTCTTC | CATSLDRYNEQFF
TRBJ1-5 | . | TRBV4-2 | . | TGTGCCAGCAGCCAAGATCATGGGGGTCAGCCCCAGCATTTT | CASSQDHGGQPQHF
TRBJ2-3 | . | TRBV27 | TRBD1 | TGTGCCAGCAGTAACCCGACAGGGGGCTTCGCAGATACGCAGTATTTT | CASSNPTGGFADTQYF
TRBJ2-1 | . | TRBV9 | . | TGTGCCAGCAGCTCTAAGGACGGTTACAATGAGCAGTTCTTC | CASSSKDGYNEQFF
TRBJ2-3 | many | TRBV6-1 | . | TGTGCCAGCAGTGAACTAAGCGGATCTAGCACAGATACGCAGTATTTT | CASSELSGSSTDTQYF
TRBJ2-1 | . | TRBV18 | TRBD2 | TGTGCCAGCTTGTGGACTAGCGGGAGCTCCTACAATGAGCAGTTCTTC | CASLWTSGSSYNEQFF
TRBJ2-7 | few | TRBV14 | TRBD1 | TGTGCCAGCAGTCAGGACAGGGCCACCTACGAGCAGTACTTC | CASSQDRATYEQYF
TRBJ1-1 | many | TRBV7-3 | TRBD1 | TGTGCCAGCAGCCTCCTGACAGGGGCTGAAGCTTTCTTT | CASSLLTGAEAFF
TRBJ2-1 | . | TRBV11-2 | . | TGTGCCAGCAGCTTGTGGTCTTACAATGAGCAGTTCTTC | CASSLWSYNEQFF
TRBJ2-1 | . | TRBV9 | TRBD2 | TGTGCCAGCAGCCCCGGTTCTAGCGGGGGACCCGAGCAGTTCTTC | CASSPGSSGGPEQFF
TRBJ1-2 | . | TRBV28 | . | TGTGCCAGCAGTTTAGACGAGTATGGCTACACCTTC | CASSLDEYGYTF
TRBJ1-2 | many | TRBV7-2 | . | TGTGCCAGCAGCTTAGCTCCCCCGGCGGCATATGGCTACACCTTC | CASSLAPPAAYGYTF
TRBJ2-1 | . | TRBV6-6 | . | TGTGCCAGCAGTTACGACAGGAGCTACTACAATGAGCAGTTCTTC | CASSYDRSYYNEQFF
TRBJ2-7 | . | TRBV3-1 | . | TGTGCCAGCAGCCGCCTCCTTAAGTCGTCCGGGTACGAGCAGTACTTC | CASSRLLKSSGYEQYF
TRBJ2-1 | . | TRBV7-3 | TRBD2 | TGTGCCAGCAGCCCCGCGGGCGGGGGTTACAATGAGCAGTCCTTC | CASSPAGGGYNEQSF
TRBJ1-3 | many | TRBV12-5 | . | TGTGCTAGTGGCCCACCTACAGGCTCTGGAAACACCATATATTTT | CASGPPTGSGNTIYF
TRBJ1-2 | few | TRBV30 | . | TGTGCCTGCGGTGCGTGTGCCCCCGATGGCTACACCTTC | CACGACAPDGYTF
TRBJ2-7 | . | TRBV6-4 | . | TGTGCCAGCAGTTACTCATGGCAGGGGAAGTACGAGCAGTACTTC | CASSYSWQGKYEQYF
TRBJ2-5 | . | TRBV6-5 | . | TGTGCCAGCAGTTACGGAGGCAGGGCCGGTGAGACCCAGTACTTC | CASSYGGRAGETQYF
TRBJ2-1 | many | TRBV27 | TRBD2 | TGTGCCAGCAGTTTAAACAGCGGGAGGGCCTACAATGAGCAGTTCTTC | CASSLNSGRAYNEQFF
TRBJ2-7 | . | TRBV2 | . | TGTGCCAGCACCGAAATGGTAGGGGTATCCTACGAGCAGTACTTC | CASTEMVGVSYEQYF
TRBJ2-4 | many | TRBV20-1 | TRBD2 | TGCAGTGCTAAACACCAACTCCCCCCGACTAGCGGGAGGATACTAGCCAAAAACATTCAGTACTTC | CSAKHQLPPTSGRILAKNIQYF
TRBJ2-1 | few | TRBV19 | TRBD2 | TGTGCCAGTAGCGTGACTAGCGAGTCCTACAATGAGCAGTTCTTC | CASSVTSESYNEQFF
TRBJ1-5 | few | TRBV9 | . | TGTGCCAGCAGCGGAGACGGTAGCAATCAGCCCCAGCATTTT | CASSGDGSNQPQHF
TRBJ1-1 | few | TRBV5-4 | TRBD1 | TGTGCCAGCAGGCAACTACCGGGACAGGGGGACACTGAAGCTTTCTTT | CASRQLPGQGDTEAFF
TRBJ1-1 | few | TRBV19 | . | TGTGCCAGTAGTACCCCGGGAGGGGGCACTGAAGCTTTCTTT | CASSTPGGGTEAFF
TRBJ2-2 | . | TRBV15 | . | TGTGCCACCAGCAGAGGGTGGGGGCGGATCGGGGAGCTGTTTTTT | CATSRGWGRIGELFF
TRBJ2-7 | many | TRBV28 | TRBD2 | TGTGCCAGCATGACGAAGACTAGCGGCCTCAGCTCCTACGAGCAGTACTTC | CASMTKTSGLSSYEQYF
TRBJ2-3 | many | TRBV7-3 | . | TGTGCCAGCAGCTTAACCGGGGACACAGATACGCAGTATTTT | CASSLTGDTDTQYF